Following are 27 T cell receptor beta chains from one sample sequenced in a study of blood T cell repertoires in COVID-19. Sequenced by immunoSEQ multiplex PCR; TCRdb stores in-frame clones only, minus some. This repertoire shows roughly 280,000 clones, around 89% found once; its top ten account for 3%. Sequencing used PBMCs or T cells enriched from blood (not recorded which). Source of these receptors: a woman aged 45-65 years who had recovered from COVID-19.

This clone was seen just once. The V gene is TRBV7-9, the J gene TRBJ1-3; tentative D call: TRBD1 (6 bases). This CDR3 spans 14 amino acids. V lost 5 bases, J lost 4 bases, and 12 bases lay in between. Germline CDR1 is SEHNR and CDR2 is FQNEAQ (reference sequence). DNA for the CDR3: TGTGCCAGCAGCCAACAGGGAGCGGGAAACACCATATATTTT. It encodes CASSQQGAGNTIYF.

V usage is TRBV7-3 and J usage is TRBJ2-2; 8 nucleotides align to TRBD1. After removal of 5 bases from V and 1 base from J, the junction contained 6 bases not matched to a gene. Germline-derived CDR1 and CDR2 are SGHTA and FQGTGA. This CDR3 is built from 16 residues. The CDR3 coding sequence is TGTGCCAGCAGCCCGAGTGGACAGGGGAACACCGGGGAGCTGTTTTTT. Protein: CASSPSGQGNTGELFF.

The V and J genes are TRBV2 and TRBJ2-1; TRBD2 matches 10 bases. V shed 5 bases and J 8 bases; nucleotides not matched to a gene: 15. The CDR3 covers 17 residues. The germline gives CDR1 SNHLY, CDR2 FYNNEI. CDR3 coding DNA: TGTGCCAGCAGTCCCGGGGGGACTAGCGCCAACGCGGATGAGCAGTTCTTC. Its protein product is CASSPGGTSANADEQFF.

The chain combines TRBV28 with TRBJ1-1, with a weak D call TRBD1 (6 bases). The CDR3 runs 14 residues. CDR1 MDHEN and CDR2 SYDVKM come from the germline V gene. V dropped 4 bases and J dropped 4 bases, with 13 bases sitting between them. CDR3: CASSSSDRSTEAFF. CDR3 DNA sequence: TGTGCCAGCAGTTCTTCTGACAGGAGCACTGAAGCTTTCTTT.

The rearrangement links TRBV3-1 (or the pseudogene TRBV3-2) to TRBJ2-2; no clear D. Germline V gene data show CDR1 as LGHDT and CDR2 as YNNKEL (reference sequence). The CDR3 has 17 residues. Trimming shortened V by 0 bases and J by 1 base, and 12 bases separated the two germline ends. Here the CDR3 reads CASSQDLLGENTGELFF. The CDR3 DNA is TGTGCCAGCAGCCAAGATCTGCTCGGAGAGAACACCGGGGAGCTGTTTTTT.

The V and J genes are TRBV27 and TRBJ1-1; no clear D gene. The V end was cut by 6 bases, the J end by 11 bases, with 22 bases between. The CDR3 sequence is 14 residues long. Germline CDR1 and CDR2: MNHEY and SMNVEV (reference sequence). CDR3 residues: CASRSGPGEAEAFF. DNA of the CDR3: TGTGCCAGCAGATCCGGGCCCGGGGAGGCGGAGGCTTTCTTT.

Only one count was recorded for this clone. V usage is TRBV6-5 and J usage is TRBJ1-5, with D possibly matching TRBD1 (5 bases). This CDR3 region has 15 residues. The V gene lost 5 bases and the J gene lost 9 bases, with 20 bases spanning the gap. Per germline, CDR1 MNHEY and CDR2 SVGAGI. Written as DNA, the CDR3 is TGTGCCAGCAGTCTGCAGGGATTCCTTATGCGGCCCCAGCATTTT. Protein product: CASSLQGFLMRPQHF.

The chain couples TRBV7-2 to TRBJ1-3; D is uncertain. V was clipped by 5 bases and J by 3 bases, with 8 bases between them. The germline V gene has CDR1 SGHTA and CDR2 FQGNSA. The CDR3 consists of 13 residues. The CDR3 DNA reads TGTGCCAGCAGCCCCCTAAATGGAAACACCATATATTTT. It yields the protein CASSPLNGNTIYF.

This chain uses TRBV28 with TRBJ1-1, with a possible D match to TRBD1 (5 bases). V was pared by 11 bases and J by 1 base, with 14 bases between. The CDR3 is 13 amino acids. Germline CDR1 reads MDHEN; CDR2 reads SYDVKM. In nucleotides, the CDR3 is TGTGCCTCCCGAAGGGGCTGGAACACTGAAGCTTTCTTT. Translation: CASRRGWNTEAFF.

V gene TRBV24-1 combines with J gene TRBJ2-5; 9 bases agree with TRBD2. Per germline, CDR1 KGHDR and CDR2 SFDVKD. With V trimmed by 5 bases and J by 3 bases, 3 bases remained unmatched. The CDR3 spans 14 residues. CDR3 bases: TGTGCCACCAGTGGGGCTAGCGGGGAAGAGACCCAGTACTTC. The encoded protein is CATSGASGEETQYF.

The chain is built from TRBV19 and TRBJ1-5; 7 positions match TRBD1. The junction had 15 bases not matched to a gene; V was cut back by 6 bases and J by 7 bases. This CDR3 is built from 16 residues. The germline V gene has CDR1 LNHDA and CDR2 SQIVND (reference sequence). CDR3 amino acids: CASSRGDPGGRQPQHF. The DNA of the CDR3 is TGTGCCAGTAGCCGGGGAGATCCAGGGGGGCGGCAGCCCCAGCATTTT.

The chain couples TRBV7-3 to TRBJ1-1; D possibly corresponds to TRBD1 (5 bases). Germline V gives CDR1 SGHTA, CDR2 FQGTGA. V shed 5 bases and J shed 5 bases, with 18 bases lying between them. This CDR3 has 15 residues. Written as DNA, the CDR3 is TGTGCCAGCAGCCCCAAGATCGGGGGTGGAACTGAAGCTTTCTTT. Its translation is CASSPKIGGGTEAFF.

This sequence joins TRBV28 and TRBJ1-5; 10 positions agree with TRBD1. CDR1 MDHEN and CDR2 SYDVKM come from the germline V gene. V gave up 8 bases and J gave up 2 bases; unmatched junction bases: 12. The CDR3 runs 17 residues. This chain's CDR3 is CASYPTPGTGGNQPQHF. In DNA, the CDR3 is TGTGCCAGCTACCCTACCCCCGGGACAGGGGGCAATCAGCCCCAGCATTTT.

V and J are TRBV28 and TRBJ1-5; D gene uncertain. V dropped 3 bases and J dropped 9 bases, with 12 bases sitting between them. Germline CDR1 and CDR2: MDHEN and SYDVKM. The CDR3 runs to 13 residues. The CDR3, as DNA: TGTGCCAGCAGTTTGAGGGAGAGTCGGCCCCAGCATTTT. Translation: CASSLRESRPQHF.

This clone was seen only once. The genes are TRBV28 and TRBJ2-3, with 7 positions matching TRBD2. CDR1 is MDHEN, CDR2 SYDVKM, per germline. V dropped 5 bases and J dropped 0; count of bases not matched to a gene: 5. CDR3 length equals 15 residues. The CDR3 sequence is CASSAVAGSTDTQYF. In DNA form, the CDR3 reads TGTGCCAGCAGTGCCGTAGCGGGCAGCACAGATACGCAGTATTTT.

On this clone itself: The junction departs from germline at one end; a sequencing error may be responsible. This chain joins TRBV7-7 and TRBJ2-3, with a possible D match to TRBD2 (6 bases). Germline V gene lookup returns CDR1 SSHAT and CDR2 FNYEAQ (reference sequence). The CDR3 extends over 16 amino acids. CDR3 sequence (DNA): TGTGCTAGCAGCCCTTTCGGAGGGGCCGAATTGGATACGCAGTATTTT. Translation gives CASSPFGGAELDTQYF.

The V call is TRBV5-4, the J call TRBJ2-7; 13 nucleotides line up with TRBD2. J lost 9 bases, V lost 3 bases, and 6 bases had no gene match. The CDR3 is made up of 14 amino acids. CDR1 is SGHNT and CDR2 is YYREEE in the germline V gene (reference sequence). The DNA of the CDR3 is TGTGCCAGCAGCTCGGGACTAGCGGGAACAGGGCAGTACTTC. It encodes CASSSGLAGTGQYF. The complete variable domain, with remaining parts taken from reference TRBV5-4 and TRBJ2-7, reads ETGVTQSPTHLIKTRGQQVTLRCSSQSGHNTVSWYQQALGQGPQFIFQYYREEENGRGNFPPRFSGLQFPNYSSELNVNALELDDSALYLCASSSGLAGTGQYFGPGTRLTVT.

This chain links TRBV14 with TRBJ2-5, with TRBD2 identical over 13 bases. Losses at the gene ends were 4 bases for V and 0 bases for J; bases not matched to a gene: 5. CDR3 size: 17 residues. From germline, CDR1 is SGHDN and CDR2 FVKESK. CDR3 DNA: TGTGCCAGCAGCCTAGGGACTAGCGGGAAGTACCAAGAGACCCAGTACTTC. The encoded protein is CASSLGTSGKYQETQYF.

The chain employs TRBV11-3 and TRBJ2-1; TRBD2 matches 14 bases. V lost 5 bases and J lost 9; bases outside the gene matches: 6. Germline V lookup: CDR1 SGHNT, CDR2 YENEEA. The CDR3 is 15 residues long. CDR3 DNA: TGTGCCAGCAGCACAAGACTAGCGGGAGGGGGTGAGCAGTTCTTC. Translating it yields CASSTRLAGGGEQFF.

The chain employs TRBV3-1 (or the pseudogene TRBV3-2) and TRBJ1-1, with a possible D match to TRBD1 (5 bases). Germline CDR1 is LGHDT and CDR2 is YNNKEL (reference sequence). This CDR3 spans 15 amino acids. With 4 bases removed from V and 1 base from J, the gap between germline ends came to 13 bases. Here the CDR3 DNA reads TGTGCCAGCAGCCTTCAGACAGTCCGGAACACTGAAGCTTTCTTT. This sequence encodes CASSLQTVRNTEAFF.

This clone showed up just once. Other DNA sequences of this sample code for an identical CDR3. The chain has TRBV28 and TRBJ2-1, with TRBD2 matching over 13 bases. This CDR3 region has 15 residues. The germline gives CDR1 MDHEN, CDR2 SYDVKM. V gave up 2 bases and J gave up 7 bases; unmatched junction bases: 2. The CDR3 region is CASSLRTSGSNEQFF. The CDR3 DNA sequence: TGTGCCAGCAGTTTAAGGACTAGCGGGAGTAATGAGCAGTTCTTC.

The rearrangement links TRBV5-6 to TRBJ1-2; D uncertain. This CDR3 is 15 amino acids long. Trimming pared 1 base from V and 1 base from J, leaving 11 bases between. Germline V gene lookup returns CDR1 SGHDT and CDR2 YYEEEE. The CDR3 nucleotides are TGTGCCAGCAGCTTGCTGCTGAGGGTTAACTATGGCTACACCTTC. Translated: CASSLLLRVNYGYTF.

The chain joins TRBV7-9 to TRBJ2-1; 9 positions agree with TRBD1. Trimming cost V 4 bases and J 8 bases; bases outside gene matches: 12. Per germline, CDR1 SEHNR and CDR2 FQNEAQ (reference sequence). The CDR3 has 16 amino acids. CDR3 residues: CASSSHGDRVFDEQFF. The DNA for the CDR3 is TGTGCCAGCAGCTCACATGGGGACAGGGTTTTTGATGAGCAGTTCTTC.

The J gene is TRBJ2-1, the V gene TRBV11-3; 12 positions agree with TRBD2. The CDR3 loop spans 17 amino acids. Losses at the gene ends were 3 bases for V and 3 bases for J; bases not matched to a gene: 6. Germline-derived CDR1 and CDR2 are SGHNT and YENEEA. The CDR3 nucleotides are TGTGCCAGCAGCTTTGGGACTAGCGGGCGCAACTACAATGAGCAGTTCTTC. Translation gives CASSFGTSGRNYNEQFF. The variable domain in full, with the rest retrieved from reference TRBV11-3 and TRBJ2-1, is EAGVVQSPRYKIIEKKQPVAFWCNPISGHNTLYWYLQNLGQGPELLIRYENEEAVDDSQLPKDRFSAERLKGVDSTLKIQPAELGDSAVYLCASSFGTSGRNYNEQFFGPGTRLTVL.

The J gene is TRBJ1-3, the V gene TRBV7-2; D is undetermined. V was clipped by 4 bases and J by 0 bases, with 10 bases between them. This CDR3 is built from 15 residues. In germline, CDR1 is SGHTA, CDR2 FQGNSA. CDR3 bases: TGTGCCAGCAGCTATGTAGTAAGCTCTGGAAACACCATATATTTT. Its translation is CASSYVVSSGNTIYF.

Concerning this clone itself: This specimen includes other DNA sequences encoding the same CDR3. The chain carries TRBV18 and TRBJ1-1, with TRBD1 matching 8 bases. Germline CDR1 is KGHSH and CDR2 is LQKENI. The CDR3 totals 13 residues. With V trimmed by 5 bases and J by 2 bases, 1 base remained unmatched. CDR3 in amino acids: CASSGQGNTEAFF. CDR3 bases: TGTGCCAGCTCAGGACAGGGTAACACTGAAGCTTTCTTT.

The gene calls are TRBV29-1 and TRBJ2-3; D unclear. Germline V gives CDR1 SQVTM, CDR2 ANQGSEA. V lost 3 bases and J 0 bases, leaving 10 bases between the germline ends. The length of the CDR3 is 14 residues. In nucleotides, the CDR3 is TGCAGCGTTGACCCGTCCCGGAGCACAGATACGCAGTATTTT. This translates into CSVDPSRSTDTQYF.